A selection of T cell receptor beta chains follows, all from one sample in a study of OX40 agonist ivuxolimab in advanced cancers. The repertoire was sequenced with immunoSEQ multiplex PCR; TCRdb's copy has only in-frame clones and lacks some. The sample consists of nearly 110,000 clones, approximately 90% of them appearing once. The sample in question was CD4+ or CD8+ T cells sorted from blood, obtained in a trial of the OX40 agonist ivuxolimab. The receptors were sampled from an adult with an advanced solid tumor such as melanoma, head and neck, liver or kidney cancer. Each CDR3 is given with its conserved first and last residue. A D gene is named only where the DNA matches it firmly. Expanded clones are given a class, and other clones once, few, many or no size at all.

clone size: NA; V gene: TRBV5-5; CDR3 length: 15; D gene: NA; J gene: TRBJ1-2; CDR3 protein: CASSQNHGRGMDYTF; CDR3 DNA: TGTGCCAGCAGCCAAAACCACGGCAGGGGAATGGACTACACCTTC
clone size: NA; V gene: TRBV29-1; CDR3 length: 15; D gene: TRBD1; J gene: TRBJ2-1; CDR3 protein: CSQQGGQGSYNEQFF; CDR3 DNA: TGCAGCCAACAGGGGGGACAGGGTTCCTACAATGAGCAGTTCTTC
clone size: NA; V gene: TRBV11-2; CDR3 length: 14; D gene: NA; J gene: TRBJ1-2; CDR3 protein: CASSSLVWGNGYTF; CDR3 DNA: TGTGCCAGCTCAAGTTTGGTCTGGGGGAATGGCTACACCTTC
clone size: NA; V gene: TRBV29-1; CDR3 length: 13; D gene: NA; J gene: TRBJ2-7; CDR3 protein: CSVESDRTYEQYF; CDR3 DNA: TGCAGCGTTGAAAGCGACAGGACCTACGAGCAGTACTTC
clone size: NA; V gene: TRBV19; CDR3 length: 13; D gene: NA; J gene: TRBJ1-1; CDR3 protein: CASRRGMNTEAFF; CDR3 DNA: TGTGCCAGTAGGCGGGGGATGAACACTGAAGCTTTCTTT
clone size: NA; V gene: TRBV5-6; CDR3 length: 16; D gene: TRBD2; J gene: TRBJ2-7; CDR3 protein: CASSLAGTSEHYEQYF; CDR3 DNA: TGTGCCAGCAGCTTAGCCGGGACTAGCGAACACTACGAGCAGTACTTC
clone size: NA; V gene: TRBV6-1; CDR3 length: 11; D gene: NA; J gene: TRBJ2-1; CDR3 protein: CALGSYNEQFF; CDR3 DNA: TGTGCGTTAGGCTCCTACAATGAGCAGTTCTTC
clone size: NA; V gene: TRBV5-5; CDR3 length: 15; D gene: NA; J gene: TRBJ2-7; CDR3 protein: CASSRQTGASYEQYF; CDR3 DNA: TGTGCCAGCAGCCGCCAGACCGGGGCCTCCTACGAGCAGTACTTC
clone size: once; V gene: TRBV28; CDR3 length: 15; D gene: NA; J gene: TRBJ2-1; CDR3 protein: CASSQRSSSYNEQFF; CDR3 DNA: TGTGCCAGCAGTCAAAGGTCGAGCTCCTACAATGAGCAGTTCTTC
clone size: NA; V gene: TRBV7-3; CDR3 length: 13; D gene: TRBD2; J gene: TRBJ2-1; CDR3 protein: CASSPNGGVEQFF; CDR3 DNA: TGTGCCAGCAGCCCAAATGGGGGGGTCGAGCAGTTCTTC
clone size: NA; V gene: TRBV15; CDR3 length: 14; D gene: NA; J gene: TRBJ1-1; CDR3 protein: CATSIGVMNTEAFF; CDR3 DNA: TGTGCCACCAGCATTGGGGTCATGAACACTGAAGCTTTCTTT
clone size: few; V gene: TRBV6-6; CDR3 length: 14; D gene: NA; J gene: TRBJ2-7; CDR3 protein: CASSQGLLTYEQYF; CDR3 DNA: TGTGCCAGCAGTCAGGGACTGCTAACCTACGAGCAGTACTTC
clone size: NA; V gene: TRBV28; CDR3 length: 11; D gene: NA; J gene: TRBJ1-4; CDR3 protein: CASGQYEKLFF; CDR3 DNA: TGTGCCAGTGGACAGTATGAAAAACTGTTTTTT
clone size: NA; V gene: TRBV7-9; CDR3 length: 13; D gene: NA; J gene: TRBJ2-5; CDR3 protein: CASSPGQPETQYF; CDR3 DNA: TGTGCCAGCAGCCCCGGACAACCAGAGACCCAGTACTTC
clone size: NA; V gene: TRBV5-6; CDR3 length: 19; D gene: NA; J gene: TRBJ2-1; CDR3 protein: CASSPRSRLRASSYNEQFF; CDR3 DNA: TGTGCCAGCAGCCCCCGATCTAGATTAAGGGCCAGCTCCTACAATGAGCAGTTCTTC
clone size: NA; V gene: TRBV19; CDR3 length: 11; D gene: NA; J gene: TRBJ1-5; CDR3 protein: CASRRNQPQHF; CDR3 DNA: TGTGCCAGCAGACGCAATCAGCCCCAGCATTTT
clone size: NA; V gene: TRBV15; CDR3 length: 13; D gene: NA; J gene: TRBJ2-5; CDR3 protein: CATSRPKLETQYF; CDR3 DNA: TGTGCCACCAGCAGACCCAAGTTAGAGACCCAGTACTTC
clone size: few; V gene: TRBV6-1; CDR3 length: 15; D gene: TRBD1; J gene: TRBJ1-4; CDR3 protein: CASSLRTGGREKLFF; CDR3 DNA: TGTGCCAGCAGCCTTAGGACAGGGGGCCGGGAAAAACTGTTTTTT
clone size: NA; V gene: TRBV7-2; CDR3 length: 15; D gene: TRBD1; J gene: TRBJ1-5; CDR3 protein: CASSLSHRGGQPQHF; CDR3 DNA: TGTGCCAGCAGCTTAAGCCACAGGGGGGGTCAGCCCCAGCATTTT
clone size: once; V gene: TRBV6-5; CDR3 length: 16; D gene: NA; J gene: TRBJ2-2; CDR3 protein: CASSYSSDVLTRELFF; CDR3 DNA: TGTGCCAGCAGTTACTCCTCGGACGTATTGACCAGGGAGCTGTTTTTT
clone size: once; V gene: TRBV5-1; CDR3 length: 16; D gene: NA; J gene: TRBJ1-2; CDR3 protein: CASSPGGSSRGYGYTF; CDR3 DNA: TGCGCCAGCAGCCCGGGGGGCTCCTCACGCGGCTATGGCTACACCTTC
clone size: NA; V gene: TRBV18; CDR3 length: 13; D gene: NA; J gene: TRBJ1-5; CDR3 protein: CASSPPPGKPQHF; CDR3 DNA: TGTGCCAGCTCACCACCACCTGGTAAGCCCCAGCATTTT
clone size: once; V gene: TRBV18; CDR3 length: 14; D gene: NA; J gene: TRBJ1-3; CDR3 protein: CASSPLPPGNTIYF; CDR3 DNA: TGTGCCAGCTCACCTCTGCCCCCTGGAAACACCATATATTTT
clone size: NA; V gene: TRBV6-5; CDR3 length: 13; D gene: NA; J gene: TRBJ1-2; CDR3 protein: CASSPVGGQGYTF; CDR3 DNA: TGTGCCAGCAGTCCGGTCGGGGGGCAAGGCTACACCTTC